The rows below give T cell receptor beta chains drawn from one sample of a study of CD8+ T cells in alopecia areata. Assay: immunoSEQ multiplex PCR; the TCRdb copy retains only in-frame clones and omits some. The top ten clones hold around 8% of a sample with around 21,000 clones, 50% to 70% of them seen once. This material consisted of skin, taken at week 4, from a patient treated with tofacitinib. These receptors all stem from a human donor with alopecia areata. The CDR3 runs from the conserved cysteine through the conserved F or W. A D gene is named only where the DNA matches it firmly. Size tells how often a clone was seen (once, few, many) or the class of an expanded clone, and some rows leave it out.

NA,NA,TRBJ1-2,TRBV28,TGTGCCAGCACCTTAACGTCGGACAGAATGGCGGTTAGGTATGGCTACACCTTC,CASTLTSDRMAVRYGYTF
NA,NA,TRBJ2-1,TRBV5-1,TGCGCCAGCAGCTTGGTTCAGGGCCTCTACAATGAGCAGTTCTTC,CASSLVQGLYNEQFF
NA,NA,TRBJ1-1,TRBV7-9,TGTGCCAGCAGCTTAAATGGAGGGGGTGAAGCTTTCTTT,CASSLNGGGEAFF
NA,NA,TRBJ1-1,TRBV6-5,TGTGCCAGTGCCTTGAACACTGAAGCTTTCTTT,CASALNTEAFF
NA,NA,TRBJ2-3,TRBV30,TGTGCCTGGAGCTATAGCATCAGTACAGATACGCAGTATTTT,CAWSYSISTDTQYF
NA,NA,TRBJ1-2,TRBV11-2,TGTGCCAGCAGCTTAGAAGGGCATTACTATGGCTACACCTTC,CASSLEGHYYGYTF
NA,TRBD1,TRBJ1-2,TRBV28,TGTGCCAGCAGTCGGGACAGGGTGATACAGAACTATGGCTACACCTTC,CASSRDRVIQNYGYTF
NA,NA,TRBJ2-1,TRBV11-2,TGTGCCAGCAGCTTAGAGTCTGGGCTGGGAGGTGAGCAGTTCTTC,CASSLESGLGGEQFF
NA,NA,TRBJ1-5,TRBV7-2,TGTGCCAGCAGCTCGACAGCGACGGGGCAGCCCCAGCATTTT,CASSSTATGQPQHF
NA,NA,TRBJ1-1,TRBV5-1,TGCGCCAGCAGCACCGGGACGGTTGAAGCTTTCTTT,CASSTGTVEAFF
NA,NA,TRBJ2-3,TRBV19,TGTGCCACCCGCACAGGGGACTCTAGCACAGATACGCAGTATTTT,CATRTGDSSTDTQYF
NA,NA,TRBJ2-2,TRBV7-3,TGTGCCAGCAACTTAGGAGGGACTGGGACCGGGGAGCTGTTTTTT,CASNLGGTGTGELFF
NA,TRBD2,TRBJ2-3,TRBV7-9,TGTGCCAGCAGCTCGAGGACTAGCCCCGACGATACGCAGTATTTT,CASSSRTSPDDTQYF
few,TRBD2,TRBJ2-3,TRBV5-4,TGTGCCAGCAGCCCCGCAGGGACTAGCCCCACAGATACGCAGTATTTT,CASSPAGTSPTDTQYF
NA,TRBD1,TRBJ1-4,TRBV13,TGTGCCAGCAGATCGGACAGGTTTAATGAAAAACTGTTTTTT,CASRSDRFNEKLFF
once,NA,TRBJ1-1,TRBV29-1,TGCAGCGTAAACAGGGCGGGCCACACTGAAGCTTTCTTT,CSVNRAGHTEAFF
NA,TRBD1,TRBJ2-7,TRBV4-1,TGCGCCAGCAGCCAAGTGGCCGGCGCCGGACAGGGGGGTTTCCACAACGAGCAGTACTTC,CASSQVAGAGQGGFHNEQYF
NA,TRBD2,TRBJ2-1,TRBV2,TGTGCCAGCAGTGGCGGACTAGCGGGGTACAATGAGCAGTTCTTC,CASSGGLAGYNEQFF
NA,TRBD1,TRBJ2-7,TRBV23-1,TGCGCCAGCATTGCAGAAACTCAGGGGGTCTACGAGCAGTACTTC,CASIAETQGVYEQYF
NA,NA,TRBJ2-3,TRBV7-9,TGTGCCAGCAGCTCTAGCGCTTCCACAGATACGCAGTATTTT,CASSSSASTDTQYF
NA,NA,TRBJ2-1,TRBV5-4,TGTGCCAGCGGCCGGGACAACACTTACAATGAGCAGTTCTTC,CASGRDNTYNEQFF
NA,TRBD1,TRBJ1-2,TRBV29-1,TGCAGCGTGTCGGGACAGGCCTCTAACTATGGCTACACCTTC,CSVSGQASNYGYTF
few,NA,TRBJ2-4,TRBV7-9,TGTGCCAGCAGCTTAGCGGGAACAGGCCTTACCCAGTACTTC,CASSLAGTGLTQYF
NA,NA,TRBJ2-1,TRBV15,TGTGCCACCAGCCTACCGGGACCAGCGGGTGAGCAGTTCTTC,CATSLPGPAGEQFF
NA,NA,TRBJ2-5,TRBV5-4,TGTGCCAGCAGCCTGGGCCCGGACATCGAGGGGGAGACCCAGTACTTC,CASSLGPDIEGETQYF
once,NA,TRBJ1-1,TRBV2,TGTGCCACCCTTGGACAGCGACTACTAATGAACACTGAAGCTTTCTTT,CATLGQRLLMNTEAFF
NA,NA,TRBJ2-3,TRBV2,TGTGCCAGCAGTGAATGGCCATCCACTAGCACAGATACGCAGTATTTT,CASSEWPSTSTDTQYF
NA,TRBD1,TRBJ1-6,TRBV27,TGTGCCAGCAGTTTACAGGGGGATTCACCCCTCCACTTT,CASSLQGDSPLHF
NA,TRBD1,TRBJ1-6,TRBV7-9,TGTGCCAGCAGCCAAGATGTTGGGACAGGGGGCGTAGCTTCACCCCTCCACTTT,CASSQDVGTGGVASPLHF
NA,NA,TRBJ1-1,TRBV7-3,TGTGCCAGCAGCTTAATCGGGGGCGTAACTGAAGCTTTCTTT,CASSLIGGVTEAFF
NA,NA,TRBJ2-3,TRBV6-5,TGTGCCAGCACAAGGGGGGGAGGGATCACAGATACGCAGTATTTT,CASTRGGGITDTQYF
NA,NA,TRBJ2-5,TRBV21-1,TGTGCCAGCAGCAATTCGCAGGGGACCCAGTACTTC,CASSNSQGTQYF
NA,TRBD1,TRBJ1-5,TRBV10-2,TGCGCCAGCAGTGAGAGACGACAGGGGGTAGGGAATCAGCCCCAGCATTTT,CASSERRQGVGNQPQHF
NA,NA,TRBJ2-7,TRBV25-1,TGTGCCAGCAGCCGCCTGGGCGTCAGCTCCTACGAGCAGTACTTC,CASSRLGVSSYEQYF
NA,NA,TRBJ1-2,TRBV5-5,TGTGCCAGCAGCTTGAGTCCAGCCTCGAGCTATGGCTACACCTTC,CASSLSPASSYGYTF